This entry describes one T cell receptor beta chain. This specimen comes from a study of technical replicates of blood from a few donors. Trimming took 0 bases from V and 7 from J, leaving 11 bases between them. The CDR3 is 15 amino acids. CDR1 is SGHDT and CDR2 is YYEEEE in the germline V gene. Assay: immunoSEQ multiplex PCR; the TCRdb copy retains only in-frame clones and omits some. This sample has some 80,000 clones, with around four fifths found just once. The sequenced material came from PBMCs. This clonotype originated in a human donor in good health. Some clones in this sample may be carry-over from other donors' samples. This chain joins TRBV5-6 and TRBJ1-6; D is perhaps TRBD1 (6 bases). The CDR3: CASSLADQGNSPLHF. For the CDR3, the DNA is TGTGCCAGCAGCTTGGCCGATCAGGGGAATTCACCCCTCCACTTT.